This T cell receptor (beta chain) was captured by sequencing in a study of OX40 agonist ivuxolimab in advanced cancers. Study at large: Every patient in dose escalation had hepatocellular carcinoma, melanoma, renal cell or head and neck cancer.

Profiled with immunoSEQ multiplex PCR; TCRdb holds only in-frame clones, not every one. The table records about 83,000 clones, about 86% of them present only once. This clone was seen a handful of times. Antigen unknown. Whole-study results and caveats: With doses of 0.1 to 3.0 mg/kg, CD4+ and CD8+ blood T cells had undergone clonal expansion by week 6.

Trimming removed 3 bases from V and 1 base from J, with 12 bases in between. Germline V gene data show CDR1 as MDHEN and CDR2 as SYDVKM. This CDR3 region has 15 residues. J is TRBJ1-2 and V is TRBV28; no clear D gene. The sequence was collected from an adult with an advanced solid tumor such as melanoma, head and neck, liver or kidney cancer. The sample here was CD4+ or CD8+ T cells sorted from blood, taken in a trial of the OX40 agonist ivuxolimab. Here the CDR3 reads CASSLRRAYNYGYTF. CDR3 in DNA: TGTGCCAGCAGTTTGCGGAGGGCATATAACTATGGCTACACCTTC.